A single sample is the source of the 21 T cell receptor beta chains below, sequenced in a study of cytomegalovirus exposure and HLA in healthy donors (dated by TCRdb to between 2016 and 2019). The protocol used for the library was the immunoSEQ multiplex PCR assay. A mixture of 60 forward primers for TCR Vbeta segments and 13 reverse primers for TCR Jbeta segments was used in the multiplex PCR. TCRdb provides this immuneACCESS table in a form limited to in-frame rearrangements. Some clones are lacking; in checked studies, under half of them reflect an unresolved V gene, and why the rest are absent is not known. Recorded for this sample are 150,000 to 200,000 clones; 84% of them occurred a single time. The top ten hold 0.2% to 0.3% of the sample. The specimen sequenced was PBMCs. Receptors were obtained from a boy between 10 and 17 years old in good health and CMV-seronegative.

The rearrangement joins TRBV9 to TRBJ2-2, with 12 nucleotides matching TRBD2. After removal of 3 bases from V and 4 bases from J, the junction contained 4 bases not matched to a gene. The CDR3 is 16 amino acids. Germline V CDR1 and CDR2: SGDLS, YYNGEE. DNA of the CDR3: TGTGCCAGCAGCGGACAGACTAGCGGGGGCACCGGGGAGCTGTTTTTT. Amino acid sequence: CASSGQTSGGTGELFF.

The V and J genes are TRBV18 and TRBJ1-1; tentatively, D is TRBD1 (5 bases). Trimming shortened V by 6 bases and J by 8 bases, and 16 bases separated the two germline ends. The CDR3 consists of 13 residues. Germline V gene sequence: CDR1 KGHSH, CDR2 LQKENI. Here the CDR3 reads CASSFGGSQEAFF. Written as DNA, the CDR3 is TGTGCCAGCTCCTTCGGGGGGAGTCAGGAAGCTTTCTTT.

V and J are TRBV28 and TRBJ1-1; tentatively, D is TRBD1 (5 bases). Germline CDR1 and CDR2: MDHEN and SYDVKM. V was shortened by 6 bases and J by 5 bases, with 13 bases between the two germline ends. The CDR3 has 13 residues. The CDR3 is CASSSPGGTEAFF. The DNA for the CDR3 is TGTGCCAGCAGCTCTCCCGGGGGGACTGAAGCTTTCTTT.

The genes are TRBV18 and TRBJ1-4, with 9 bases fitting TRBD1. The germline V gene has CDR1 KGHSH and CDR2 LQKENI. The CDR3 contains 16 residues. Trimming at V came to 2 bases and at J to 5 bases, leaving 6 bases not matched to a gene. This CDR3 is CASSPIVGTGNEKLFF. The CDR3 DNA reads as TGTGCCAGCTCACCAATTGTCGGGACAGGGAATGAAAAACTGTTTTTT.

The sample holds a few counts of this clone. J is TRBJ2-7 and V is TRBV7-9; no firm D call. The CDR3 runs to 12 residues. Germline assignment: CDR1 SEHNR and CDR2 FQNEAQ (reference sequence). Between the trimmed V and J ends, which lost 5 bases and 3 bases, there was a span of 8 bases. CDR3 bases: TGTGCCAGCAGCCCGCCCAGCTACGAGCAGTACTTC. Translated, it gives CASSPPSYEQYF.

This chain links TRBV2 with TRBJ1-5; 7 bases map to TRBD1. The trim removed 5 bases at V and 4 bases at J, leaving 17 bases unmatched. CDR3 size: 18 residues. Germline-derived CDR1 and CDR2 are SNHLY and FYNNEI. The CDR3 spells CASSSHRGQDLFNQPQHF. For the CDR3, the DNA is TGTGCCAGCAGTTCCCACAGGGGTCAGGATTTGTTTAATCAGCCCCAGCATTTT. Variable domain in full (rest from reference TRBV2 and TRBJ1-5): EPEVTQTPSHQVTQMGQEVILRCVPISNHLYFYWYRQILGQKVEFLVSFYNNEISEKSEIFDDQFSVERPDGSNFTLKIRSTKLEDSAMYFCASSSHRGQDLFNQPQHFGDGTRLSIL.

This clone has a handful of counts. V usage is TRBV2 and J usage is TRBJ1-1; D remains ambiguous. CDR3 length: 14 amino acids. CDR1 and CDR2 from the germline V gene are SNHLY and FYNNEI. Trimming pared 3 bases from V and 4 bases from J, leaving 12 bases between. The CDR3 nucleotides read TGTGCCAGCAGTGACGAGACTGAGATCACTGAAGCTTTCTTT. Amino acids: CASSDETEITEAFF. Complete variable domain (other parts from reference TRBV2 and TRBJ1-1): EPEVTQTPSHQVTQMGQEVILRCVPISNHLYFYWYRQILGQKVEFLVSFYNNEISEKSEIFDDQFSVERPDGSNFTLKIRSTKLEDSAMYFCASSDETEITEAFFGQGTRLTVV.

The CDR3 spells CATYSFREKLFF. The CDR3 region has the DNA TGTGCCACCTACAGCTTTCGAGAAAAACTGTTTTTT. V gene TRBV19 combines with J gene TRBJ1-4; D gene uncertain. Germline V lookup: CDR1 LNHDA, CDR2 SQIVND (reference sequence). Trimming stripped 10 bases from V and 8 bases from J, with 14 bases between. The CDR3 runs to 12 residues.

The rearrangement joins TRBV19 to TRBJ1-1; a possible D gene is TRBD1 (6 bases). CDR3 length: 13 residues. Germline assignment: CDR1 LNHDA and CDR2 SQIVND (reference sequence). V dropped 2 bases and J dropped 8 bases, with 12 bases sitting between them. This CDR3 reads CASSIYSGGEAFF. CDR3 nucleotide sequence: TGTGCCAGTAGTATATATTCGGGGGGCGAAGCTTTCTTT.

This chain links TRBV5-1 with TRBJ1-3; perhaps TRBD1 as D (5 bases). The CDR3 has 16 amino acids. Germline V lookup: CDR1 SGHRS, CDR2 YFSETQ. The germline V and J ends were trimmed by 4 bases and 2 bases, with 16 bases remaining between them. The CDR3 sequence: CASSPQSGYAGNTIYF. The DNA for the CDR3 is TGCGCCAGCAGCCCACAATCAGGGTATGCTGGAAACACCATATATTTT.

The CDR3 reads CASSRQGTRYEQYF. The CDR3 DNA reads as TGTGCCAGCAGCCGACAGGGTACAAGATACGAGCAGTACTTC. The rearrangement joins TRBV14 to TRBJ2-7, with 7 bases that match TRBD1. The V gene's germline CDR1 is SGHDN and CDR2 FVKESK. V lost 4 bases, J lost 4 bases, and 7 bases stayed unmatched. CDR3 length: 14 amino acids.

The J gene is TRBJ2-7, the V gene TRBV11-2; 8 nucleotides line up with TRBD2. The CDR3 has 15 residues. Germline CDR1 reads SGHAT; CDR2 reads FQNNGV. J gave up 2 bases and V 0 bases, and 3 bases lay outside the gene matches. This chain's CDR3 is CASSLERTSPYEQYF. The CDR3 coding sequence is TGTGCCAGCAGCTTAGAGAGGACTAGCCCCTACGAGCAGTACTTC.

J is TRBJ2-1 and V is TRBV5-8, with no clear D. There are 12 residues in the CDR3. Trimming stripped 4 bases from V and 6 bases from J, with 8 bases between. Germline-derived CDR1 and CDR2 are SGHTS and YDEGEE. This chain's CDR3 is CASSATTNEQFF. CDR3 DNA: TGTGCCAGCAGCGCGACAACCAATGAGCAGTTCTTC.

The V gene is TRBV29-1, the J gene TRBJ1-2; 9 nucleotides align to TRBD1. CDR1 and CDR2 from the germline V gene are SQVTM and ANQGSEA. The CDR3 contains 13 residues. Losses at the gene ends were 5 bases for V and 4 bases for J; bases not matched to a gene: 5. The CDR3 is CSVTGTGTYGYTF. The DNA for the CDR3 is TGCAGCGTTACCGGGACAGGGACCTATGGCTACACCTTC. The variable domain in full, with the rest retrieved from reference TRBV29-1 and TRBJ1-2, is SAVISQKPSRDICQRGTSLTIQCQVDSQVTMMFWYRQQPGQSLTLIATANQGSEATYESGFVIDKFPISRPNLTFSTLTVSNMSPEDSSIYLCSVTGTGTYGYTFGSGTRLTVV.

The CDR3 reads CASRPGTGYSPLHF. For the CDR3, the DNA is TGTGCCAGCAGACCCGGGACAGGTTATTCACCCCTCCACTTT. V gene TRBV5-5 combines with J gene TRBJ1-6; 8 nucleotides match TRBD1. CDR3 length equals 14 residues. V lost 5 bases to trimming and J lost 8 bases; unmatched junction nucleotides: 6. Germline CDR1 SGHKS, CDR2 YYEKEE (reference sequence).

CDR3 nucleotides: TGTGCCAGCAGCTCCGACAGGGCAGCTGAAGCTTTCTTT. Its translation: CASSSDRAAEAFF. V and J are TRBV5-6 and TRBJ1-1; 7 bases fit TRBD1. Germline loops: CDR1 SGHDT, CDR2 YYEEEE. After removal of 3 bases from V and 6 bases from J, the junction contained 5 bases not matched to a gene. The CDR3 runs 13 residues.

The genes are TRBV5-6 and TRBJ2-3, with D tentatively TRBD2 (6 bases). Trimming stripped 0 bases from V and 0 bases from J, with 14 bases between. CDR3 length: 17 amino acids. CDR1 and CDR2 (germline): SGHDT, YYEEEE. CDR3 in amino acids: CASSLVGGSSSTDTQYF. The CDR3 nucleotides read TGTGCCAGCAGCTTGGTTGGGGGGTCTTCTAGCACAGATACGCAGTATTTT.

This clone was seen only a few times. The chain joins TRBV6-1 to TRBJ2-7; weak D call: TRBD1 (6 bases). The V gene lost 3 bases and the J gene lost 5 bases, with 14 bases spanning the gap. This CDR3 has 14 residues. Germline lookup yields CDR1 MNHNS and CDR2 SASEGT. The CDR3 nucleotides are TGTGCCAGCAGTGACCAGGGGACGGGACACGAGCAGTACTTC. It yields the protein CASSDQGTGHEQYF.

This clone was recorded only once. This chain joins TRBV19 and TRBJ1-5, with D unclear. Germline lookup yields CDR1 LNHDA and CDR2 SQIVND (reference sequence). The CDR3 consists of 14 residues. Trimming removed 1 base at V and 7 bases at J, with 11 bases between. The CDR3 protein is CASSIADIEQPQHF. The DNA for the CDR3 is TGTGCCAGTAGTATAGCTGATATTGAGCAGCCCCAGCATTTT.

The V and J genes are TRBV27 and TRBJ1-1; the D gene is possibly TRBD1 (5 bases). Trimming removed 4 bases at V and 4 bases at J, with 13 bases between. Germline CDR1 MNHEY, CDR2 SMNVEV (reference sequence). The CDR3 has 14 residues. For the CDR3, the DNA is TGTGCCAGCAGTTCGCTCAGGGTTGGCACTGAAGCTTTCTTT. Protein sequence: CASSSLRVGTEAFF.

The chain couples TRBV30 to TRBJ2-7; a possible D gene is TRBD1 (6 bases). Germline V CDR1 and CDR2: GTSNPN, SVGIG (reference sequence). The CDR3 loop spans 15 amino acids. V lost 3 bases and J 4 bases, leaving 19 bases between the germline ends. DNA for the CDR3: TGTGCCTGGAGCGTCTGGAAAGGACAGAGTTACGAGCAGTACTTC. Translating it yields CAWSVWKGQSYEQYF. Full variable domain (missing parts from reference TRBV30 and TRBJ2-7): SQTIHQWPATLVQPVGSPLSLECTVEGTSNPNLYWYRQAAGRGLQLLFYSVGIGQISSEVPQNLSASRPQDRQFILSSKKLLLSDSGFYLCAWSVWKGQSYEQYFGPGTRLTVT.